This T cell receptor beta chain was captured in a study of T cells in localized non-small cell lung cancer. V lost 7 bases and J lost 6; bases outside the gene matches: 2. CDR1 and CDR2 (germline): SQVTM, ANQGSEA. This CDR3 has 11 residues. Sequencing used immunoSEQ multiplex PCR; TCRdb keeps in-frame clones, though not all of them. The table has under 100,000 clones, around 90% seen once. The source is a woman aged 35-75 years with stage I squamous cell lung carcinoma. This rearrangement joins TRBV29-1 to TRBJ1-1; TRBD1 matches 10 bases. Here the sequenced sample was peripheral blood, taken before any cancer treatment. CDR3 sequence reads: CSGDRGPEAFF. In nucleotides, the CDR3 is TGCAGCGGGGACAGGGGTCCTGAAGCTTTCTTT.